These 27 T cell receptor beta chains came from one sample sequenced in a study of post-analysis software for immune sequencing data. Study results and limitations: With TRBV5-6, TRBV5-1 and TRBV20-1 included, about five TRBV segments were more frequent in patients than in controls.

Unique molecular identifiers were built into the TCR beta cDNA libraries. Each CDR3 protein gets one entry after TCRdb re-called the PCR reads with MiXCR. The sample has approximately 770,000 distinct CDR3 sequences, 46% seen once. For these TCRs, the target antigens are not known. The source material was blood. These receptors all come from a girl aged 5-17 years with multiple sclerosis.

The chain links TRBV7-2 to TRBJ2-3; D remains unclear. The CDR3 runs to 16 residues. Per germline, CDR1 SGHTA and CDR2 FQGNSA. Trimming cost V 5 bases and J 1 base, with 16 bases left between them. CDR3 nucleotides: TGTGCCAGCAGCCCGCGACTGTTAGGCGGCACAGATACGCAGTATTTT. Amino acids: CASSPRLLGGTDTQYF.

V and J are TRBV2 and TRBJ2-7; TRBD2 aligns across 12 bases. The trim removed 7 bases at V and 7 bases at J, leaving 8 bases unmatched. The CDR3 is made up of 14 amino acids. CDR1 is SNHLY and CDR2 is FYNNEI in the germline V gene. The CDR3 loop reads CASILAGGLGEQYF. Written as DNA, the CDR3 is TGTGCCAGCATACTAGCGGGAGGCCTCGGGGAGCAGTACTTC.

This clonotype has ten or more counts. The chain combines TRBV7-8 with TRBJ2-7; D possibly matches TRBD1 or TRBD2 (5 bases each). The CDR3 totals 13 residues. Germline loops: CDR1 SGHVS, CDR2 FQNEAQ. V was shortened by 5 bases and J by 1 base, with 9 bases between the two germline ends. Here the CDR3 reads CASSPGRSYEQYF. The CDR3 bases are TGTGCCAGCAGCCCGGGACGGTCCTACGAGCAGTACTTC.

The chain joins TRBV20-1 to TRBJ2-7, with 11 nucleotides matching TRBD2. The CDR3 loop spans 16 amino acids. Germline CDR1 DFQATT, CDR2 SNEGSKA (reference sequence). V trimming: 1 base; J trimming: 3 bases; junction bases outside the gene matches: 8. The CDR3 region is CSARAPLLAGDYEQYF. DNA of the CDR3: TGCAGTGCTAGAGCCCCCCTACTAGCGGGAGACTACGAGCAGTACTTC.

The chain combines TRBV5-1 with TRBJ1-1; D perhaps matches TRBD1 (5 bases). The CDR3 is 15 residues long. Trimming stripped 4 bases from V and 0 bases from J, with 13 bases between. Germline assignment: CDR1 SGHRS and CDR2 YFSETQ. The chain's CDR3 is CASSLSWGMNTEAFF. The CDR3 DNA follows: TGCGCCAGCAGCCTTAGCTGGGGGATGAACACTGAAGCTTTCTTT.

The chain employs TRBV7-6 and TRBJ1-4; D may be TRBD1 (5 bases). With 5 bases removed from V and 4 bases from J, the gap between germline ends came to 17 bases. This CDR3 has 16 residues. CDR1 is SGHVS and CDR2 is FNYEAQ in the germline V gene. CDR3 sequence reads: CASSEGPGPNNEKLFF. The CDR3 DNA follows: TGTGCCAGCAGCGAAGGACCGGGACCGAATAATGAAAAACTGTTTTTT.

The chain is built from TRBV7-9 and TRBJ2-5; the D gene is possibly TRBD2 (6 bases). There are 13 residues in the CDR3. V was trimmed by 0 bases and J by 4 bases, leaving 6 bases between them. Germline CDR1 reads SEHNR; CDR2 reads FQNEAQ (reference sequence). The CDR3 DNA is TGTGCCAGCAGCTTAGCGACTAGAGAGACCCAGTACTTC. Its protein is CASSLATRETQYF.

V and J are TRBV20-1 and TRBJ2-1; 15 positions match TRBD2. The J call may be incorrect, as the DNA end agrees better with TRBJ2-7. The CDR3 extends over 15 amino acids. Germline CDR1 reads DFQATT; CDR2 reads SNEGSKA (reference sequence). CDR3 coding DNA: TGCAGTCCAATGGGACTAGCGGGAGGTTACAATGAGCAGTACTTC. Its protein product is CSPMGLAGGYNEQYF.

The chain has TRBV4-2 and TRBJ2-1; 8 bases line up with TRBD2. This CDR3 region has 13 residues. Germline loops: CDR1 LGHNA, CDR2 YNFKEQ. J was trimmed by 8 bases and V by 4 bases; bases with no gene match: 4. The DNA for the CDR3 is TGTGCCAGCAGCCGGACTAGCAAGGATGAGCAGTTCTTC. It encodes CASSRTSKDEQFF.

The chain links TRBV5-1 to TRBJ2-1, with unresolved D. This CDR3 comprises 13 residues. CDR1 and CDR2 (germline): SGHRS, YFSETQ. Trimming took 2 bases from V and 4 from J, leaving 7 bases between them. The CDR3 coding sequence is TGCGCCAGCAGCTTCTCGGAGTACAATGAGCAGTTCTTC. This sequence encodes CASSFSEYNEQFF.

The CDR3 DNA is TGCAGTGCTAGAGTCCCGGGACAGGGTTTGACCCAGTACTTC. Its protein is CSARVPGQGLTQYF. The rearrangement uses TRBV20-1 and TRBJ2-5; 9 positions match TRBD1. The CDR3 spans 14 residues. V gave up 1 base and J gave up 7 bases; unmatched junction bases: 7. Germline V gene data show CDR1 as DFQATT and CDR2 as SNEGSKA (reference sequence).

The chain has TRBV25-1 and TRBJ1-4; D gene unclear. The CDR3 is 15 amino acids. Looked up from germline, CDR1 is MGHDK and CDR2 is SYGVNS. V lost 1 base and J 7 bases, leaving 13 bases between the germline ends. The CDR3 DNA reads as TGTGCCAGCAGTGAATCGGGCACAAGGAGTGAAAAACTGTTTTTT. As protein: CASSESGTRSEKLFF.

This chain uses TRBV7-2 with TRBJ1-4, with D tentatively TRBD1 (5 bases). V lost 3 bases, J lost 6 bases, and 14 bases lay in between. This CDR3 is built from 15 residues. Germline values: CDR1 SGHTA, CDR2 FQGNSA. As DNA, the CDR3 is TGTGCCAGCAGCTTCCGGGACGGACCATATGAAAAACTGTTTTTT. This codes for CASSFRDGPYEKLFF.

Here the CDR3 DNA reads TGTGCCAGCACCCATGACACCGGGACAGGGGGCGATCAGCCCCAGCATTTT. It is translated as CASTHDTGTGGDQPQHF. V usage is TRBV12-3 or TRBV12-4 and J usage is TRBJ1-5, with 12 nucleotides matching TRBD1. The CDR3 sequence is 17 residues long. V lost 7 bases and J lost 5; bases outside the gene matches: 12.

The chain couples TRBV10-2 to TRBJ2-7; D is perhaps TRBD2 (6 bases). This CDR3 is built from 14 residues. Germline CDR1 WSHSY, CDR2 SAAADI. V was pared by 6 bases and J by 2 bases, with 14 bases between. The CDR3 protein is CASRAGRLPYEQYF. The CDR3 DNA sequence: TGCGCCAGCAGGGCGGGACGCCTGCCCTACGAGCAGTACTTC.

The chain links TRBV7-2 to TRBJ2-3; D is perhaps TRBD2 (5 bases). Trimming shortened V by 5 bases and J by 0 bases, and 15 bases separated the two germline ends. The germline V gene encodes CDR1 SGHTA and CDR2 FQGNSA. The CDR3 is 16 residues long. This CDR3 is CASSPLRKRSTDTQYF. CDR3 nucleotides: TGTGCCAGCAGCCCGCTCAGGAAGCGGAGCACAGATACGCAGTATTTT.

This clonotype was seen more than once but under ten times. J is TRBJ2-7 and V is TRBV6-1; 9 nucleotides match TRBD1. Germline V gene lookup returns CDR1 MNHNS and CDR2 SASEGT. The V gene end was trimmed by 4 bases and the J gene end by 5 bases; junction bases not matched to a gene: 12. The CDR3 runs 16 residues. CDR3 in DNA: TGTGCCAGCAGTGCCTTAACAGGGGGCAGGTTGCACGAGCAGTACTTC. Translation gives CASSALTGGRLHEQYF.

Ten or more counts support this clonotype. This chain uses TRBV20-1 with TRBJ2-7; D is perhaps TRBD1 (6 bases). Per germline, CDR1 DFQATT and CDR2 SNEGSKA (reference sequence). The CDR3 loop spans 13 amino acids. The V gene lost 5 bases and the J gene lost 6 bases, with 17 bases spanning the gap. The CDR3 coding sequence is TGCAGTGCTCAGACAGACGGACAGACCGAGCAGTACTTC. This encodes CSAQTDGQTEQYF.

This clonotype showed up just once. The chain carries TRBV20-1 and TRBJ2-5; 12 positions match TRBD2. CDR3 length equals 16 residues. The germline V gene encodes CDR1 DFQATT and CDR2 SNEGSKA (reference sequence). V lost 5 bases, J lost 4 bases, and 11 bases stayed unmatched. CDR3 in amino acids: CSALSTSGGGGETQYF. The CDR3, as DNA: TGCAGTGCTCTTTCGACTAGCGGGGGAGGTGGAGAGACCCAGTACTTC.

The chain uses TRBV5-6 and TRBJ2-5; maybe TRBD2 (6 bases). This CDR3 comprises 16 residues. Germline CDR1 is SGHDT and CDR2 is YYEEEE. V dropped 3 bases and J dropped 4 bases, with 19 bases sitting between them. The CDR3 region is CASSSPNRRGSETQYF. The CDR3 bases are TGTGCCAGCAGCTCCCCTAACCGGAGGGGATCAGAGACCCAGTACTTC.

The chain has TRBV5-1 and TRBJ1-4; 12 bases line up with TRBD1. The CDR3 extends over 20 amino acids. Trimming cost V 3 bases and J 3 bases; bases outside gene matches: 15. Germline CDR1 reads SGHRS; CDR2 reads YFSETQ. CDR3 in amino acids: CASSSWPGTGGVGANEKLFF. CDR3 coding DNA: TGCGCCAGCAGCTCGTGGCCAGGGACAGGGGGCGTTGGGGCTAATGAAAAACTGTTTTTT.

In its sample, this clonotype was seen a few times. This rearrangement joins TRBV5-1 to TRBJ1-1; D remains ambiguous. Trimming pared 1 base from V and 5 bases from J, leaving 12 bases between. Germline CDR1 is SGHRS and CDR2 is YFSETQ. The CDR3 extends over 14 amino acids. The CDR3 protein is CASSLTGRITEAFF. CDR3 sequence (DNA): TGCGCCAGCAGCTTGACGGGGAGGATTACTGAAGCTTTCTTT.

The rearrangement links TRBV7-2 to TRBJ2-7; 9 nucleotides agree with TRBD1. The V and J ends lost 4 bases and 0 bases, in that order; junction bases with no gene match: 4. The CDR3 is made up of 15 amino acids. Germline-derived CDR1 and CDR2 are SGHTA and FQGNSA. The CDR3: CASSSRTGASYEQYF. The CDR3 nucleotides are TGTGCCAGCAGCTCCCGGACAGGGGCCTCCTACGAGCAGTACTTC. Full variable domain (remainder filled in from reference TRBV7-2 and TRBJ2-7): GAGVSQSPSNKVTEKGKDVELRCDPISGHTALYWYRQSLGQGLEFLIYFQGNSAPDKSGLPSDRFSAERTGGSVSTLTIQRTQQEDSAVYLCASSSRTGASYEQYFGPGTRLTVT.

The chain uses TRBV5-6 and TRBJ1-1; a weak D match, TRBD1 (5 bases). Germline V CDR1 and CDR2: SGHDT, YYEEEE. Trimming removed 4 bases from V and 6 bases from J, with 16 bases in between. The CDR3 loop spans 14 amino acids. In nucleotides, the CDR3 is TGTGCCAGCAGCGGGGGTGGAGGGTTGCCTGAAGCTTTCTTT. Its protein product is CASSGGGGLPEAFF.

The V gene is TRBV28, the J gene TRBJ2-5; D possibly matches TRBD1 or TRBD2 (5 bases each). CDR1 and CDR2 from the germline V gene are MDHEN and SYDVKM. Trimming took off 3 bases at V and 5 bases at J, with 13 bases between the two ends. This CDR3 has 14 amino acids. The CDR3 DNA reads as TGTGCCAGCAGTTTGTCCGGGACCCGGGAGACCCAGTACTTC. Translated, it gives CASSLSGTRETQYF.

This clonotype came up a few times. The J gene is TRBJ2-7, the V gene TRBV12-3 or TRBV12-4, with TRBD1 matching over 7 bases. The CDR3 runs to 13 residues. Trimming removed 4 bases from V and 4 bases from J; junction bases left unmatched: 4. CDR3 DNA: TGTGCCAGCAGTTGGGGACAGAGATACGAGCAGTACTTC. Its translation: CASSWGQRYEQYF.

This rearrangement joins TRBV5-5 to TRBJ2-3, with a weak D call TRBD2 (6 bases). Trimming removed 1 base at V and 6 bases at J, with 15 bases between. The CDR3 sequence is 15 residues long. Germline values: CDR1 SGHKS, CDR2 YYEKEE (reference sequence). The CDR3 nucleotides read TGTGCCAGCAGCTTGTACGGGAGAGGTCACGATACGCAGTATTTT. This codes for CASSLYGRGHDTQYF.